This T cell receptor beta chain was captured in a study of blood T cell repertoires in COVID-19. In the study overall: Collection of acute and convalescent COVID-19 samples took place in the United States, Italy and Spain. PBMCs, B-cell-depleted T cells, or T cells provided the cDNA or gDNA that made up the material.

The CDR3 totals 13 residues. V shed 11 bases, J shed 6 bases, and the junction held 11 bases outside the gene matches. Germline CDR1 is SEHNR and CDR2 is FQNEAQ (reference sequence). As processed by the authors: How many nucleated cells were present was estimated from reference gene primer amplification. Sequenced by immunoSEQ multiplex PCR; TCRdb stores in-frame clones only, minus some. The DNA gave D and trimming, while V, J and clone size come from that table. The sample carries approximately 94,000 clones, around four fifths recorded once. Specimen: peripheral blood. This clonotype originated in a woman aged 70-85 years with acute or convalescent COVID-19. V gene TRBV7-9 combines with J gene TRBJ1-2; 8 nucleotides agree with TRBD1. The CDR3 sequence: CAQPGQGVNGYTF. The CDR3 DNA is TGTGCCCAGCCAGGACAGGGTGTAAATGGCTACACCTTC.